The 28 T cell receptor beta chains reported below all come from one sample, sequenced in a study of vaccination and CD4 T cells after COVID-19. No antigen has been identified for these receptors. Cultured CD4+ T-cell DNA underwent Oncomine TCR Beta short-read sequencing. In TCRdb, the PCR reads were re-called with MiXCR into one record per CDR3 protein. Of roughly 10,000 distinct CDR3 sequences in the sample, roughly 50% were seen once. The treatment is: approximately nine-day PBMC culture with coronavirus spike peptide pools or control peptides (ViraFEST assay). During the years 2011-2018, before the COVID-19 pandemic, the unexposed donor's CD4+ T cells were collected. The material sequenced was CD4+ T cells from blood, cultured in vitro. The receptors shown here come from a human donor in good health.

This chain links TRBV6-1 with TRBJ2-3; weak D call: TRBD1 (5 bases). CDR1 is MNHNS and CDR2 is SASEGT in the germline V gene. With 4 bases removed from V and 0 bases from J, the gap between germline ends came to 17 bases. CDR3 length: 17 amino acids. CDR3 amino acids: CASSAPWGSTSTDTQYF. The CDR3 DNA reads TGTGCCAGCAGTGCTCCGTGGGGCAGCACTAGCACAGATACGCAGTATTTT.

Written as DNA, the CDR3 is TGTGCCAGCAGTCAAGGACTGGTCGAGGATCAGCCCCAGCATTTT. Encoded protein: CASSQGLVEDQPQHF. The chain links TRBV12-3 or TRBV12-4 to TRBJ1-5, with D hard to call. With 5 bases removed from V and 5 bases from J, the gap between germline ends came to 16 bases. The CDR3 is 15 amino acids.

The rearrangement uses TRBV11-2 and TRBJ2-1, with D perhaps matching TRBD2 (5 bases). CDR3 length equals 12 residues. Trimming shortened V by 3 bases and J by 9 bases, and 9 bases separated the two germline ends. Germline values: CDR1 SGHAT, CDR2 FQNNGV. CDR3 nucleotides: TGTGCCAGCAGCTTCTTCGGGGTTGAGCAGTTCTTC. Amino acid sequence: CASSFFGVEQFF.

The chain is built from TRBV10-3 and TRBJ2-5, with D perhaps assigned TRBD1 or TRBD2 (5 bases each). The CDR3 spans 11 residues. Between the trimmed V and J ends, which lost 8 bases and 5 bases, there was a span of 9 bases. Germline V gene data show CDR1 as ENHRY and CDR2 as SYGVKD. The CDR3 loop is CAIQRGETQYF. The CDR3 region has the DNA TGTGCCATCCAGAGGGGTGAGACCCAGTACTTC.

The chain employs TRBV7-2 and TRBJ1-5, with D tentatively TRBD1 (6 bases). The CDR3 contains 15 residues. Germline V CDR1 and CDR2: SGHTA, FQGNSA. V gave up 2 bases and J gave up 7 bases, with 15 bases separating them. The CDR3 region is CASSLLGAGPQPQHF. DNA of the CDR3: TGTGCCAGCAGCTTACTGGGGGCGGGTCCGCAGCCCCAGCATTTT.

The chain combines TRBV20-1 with TRBJ1-2, with D possibly TRBD1 on 6 matching bases. The germline V gene encodes CDR1 DFQATT and CDR2 SNEGSKA (reference sequence). This CDR3 spans 12 amino acids. The V end lost 2 bases, the J end lost 5 bases, and 9 bases lay between the germline ends. The CDR3 region is CSARPDSYGYTF. The CDR3 DNA sequence: TGCAGTGCTAGACCGGACAGTTATGGCTACACCTTC.

This clonotype has only a few counts. The rearrangement joins TRBV6-2 or TRBV6-3 to TRBJ1-5; 7 bases fit TRBD1. The germline CDR1 and CDR2 sequences are MNHEY and SVGEGT. V shed 5 bases and J 8 bases; nucleotides not matched to a gene: 21. The CDR3 is 18 residues long. DNA for the CDR3: TGTGCCAGCAGTCGAATAGCCCGAGGGACAGCCGCACAGGAGCCCCAGCATTTT. It specifies CASSRIARGTAAQEPQHF.

This clonotype showed up just once. This rearrangement joins TRBV6-1 to TRBJ2-1; tentative D call: TRBD2 (5 bases). From germline, CDR1 is MNHNS and CDR2 SASEGT. V was shortened by 7 bases and J by 0 bases, with 22 bases between the two germline ends. There are 18 residues in the CDR3. CDR3 bases: TGTGCCAGCATCCCCCACCTGGAGGTAAGGAGCTCCTACAATGAGCAGTTCTTC. This encodes CASIPHLEVRSSYNEQFF.

The V gene is TRBV7-2, the J gene TRBJ2-2; 7 bases are shared with TRBD2. The CDR3 runs 18 residues. V dropped 1 base and J dropped 2; count of bases not matched to a gene: 10. Per the germline V gene, CDR1 is SGHTA and CDR2 is FQGNSA. In DNA, the CDR3 is TGTGCCAGCAGCTTAGGGGTTCTGAGCGGGGTAAACACCGGGGAGCTGTTTTTT. Its protein product is CASSLGVLSGVNTGELFF.

This rearrangement joins TRBV12-3 or TRBV12-4 to TRBJ1-2, with D unclear. Trimming pared 5 bases from V and 0 bases from J, leaving 7 bases between. The CDR3 is 13 residues long. Written as DNA, the CDR3 is TGTGCCAGCAGTGAACACCCTAACTATGGCTACACCTTC. Encoded protein: CASSEHPNYGYTF.

This clonotype was detected a few times. CDR3 residues: CASSLRDKITYGYTF. As DNA, the CDR3 is TGTGCCAGCAGCCTGCGGGACAAGATAACCTATGGCTACACCTTC. The chain recombines TRBV7-2 with TRBJ1-2; maybe TRBD1 (6 bases). V was clipped by 5 bases and J by 4 bases, with 17 bases between them. Germline assignment: CDR1 SGHTA and CDR2 FQGNSA. This CDR3 contains 15 residues.

This chain links TRBV30 with TRBJ1-1; perhaps TRBD1 as D (5 bases). The ends were cut back, 5 bases at V and 1 base at J, with 8 bases in the middle. CDR1 and CDR2 from the germline V gene are GTSNPN and SVGIG (reference sequence). This CDR3 has 12 residues. The CDR3 is CAWGRGNTEAFF. As DNA, the CDR3 is TGTGCCTGGGGGAGGGGGAACACTGAAGCTTTCTTT. Variable domain in full (rest from reference TRBV30 and TRBJ1-1): SQTIHQWPATLVQPVGSPLSLECTVEGTSNPNLYWYRQAAGRGLQLLFYSVGIGQISSEVPQNLSASRPQDRQFILSSKKLLLSDSGFYLCAWGRGNTEAFFGQGTRLTVV.

The V and J genes are TRBV19 and TRBJ1-3; perhaps TRBD1 as D (5 bases). This CDR3 is 13 amino acids long. Germline V gene lookup returns CDR1 LNHDA and CDR2 SQIVND (reference sequence). Trimming took 9 bases from V and 4 from J, leaving 13 bases between them. The CDR3 sequence is CASRERGGNTIYF. The CDR3 coding sequence is TGTGCCAGCCGGGAGCGGGGGGGAAACACCATATATTTT.

The chain links TRBV6-2 or TRBV6-3 to TRBJ1-2; the D is unclear. Germline V gene sequence: CDR1 MNHEY, CDR2 SVGEGT. The CDR3 totals 13 residues. V lost 2 bases to trimming and J lost 0 bases, with 4 bases between them. CDR3 nucleotide sequence: TGTGCCAGCAGTTACGCCTCTAACTATGGCTACACCTTC. It specifies CASSYASNYGYTF.

The chain employs TRBV20-1 and TRBJ1-4; 8 bases agree with TRBD1. Germline V gene lookup returns CDR1 DFQATT and CDR2 SNEGSKA (reference sequence). There are 14 residues in the CDR3. J was trimmed by 8 bases and V by 6 bases; bases with no gene match: 11. The CDR3: CSASQTGVGEKLFF. The CDR3 DNA reads as TGCAGTGCCTCTCAGACAGGGGTGGGGGAAAAACTGTTTTTT.

This clonotype appeared a few times. The rearrangement links TRBV7-8 to TRBJ2-1, with a weak D call TRBD1 (5 bases). The V gene lost 3 bases and the J gene lost 7 bases, with 10 bases spanning the gap. Germline CDR1 SGHVS, CDR2 FQNEAQ. CDR3 length: 13 amino acids. This CDR3 is CASSLLQVNEQFF. DNA of the CDR3: TGTGCCAGCAGCTTGCTACAGGTGAATGAGCAGTTCTTC.

This chain connects TRBV10-3 to TRBJ1-1; 8 bases map to TRBD1. The CDR3 runs 14 residues. Per germline, CDR1 ENHRY and CDR2 SYGVKD. The trim removed 0 bases at V and 6 bases at J, leaving 3 bases unmatched. CDR3 coding DNA: TGTGCCATCAGTGAGTCGGAACAGGGGGCTGAAGCTTTCTTT. It translates to CAISESEQGAEAFF.

The chain recombines TRBV2 with TRBJ2-3; D not certain. The CDR3 loop spans 18 amino acids. Germline-derived CDR1 and CDR2 are SNHLY and FYNNEI. Trimming shortened V by 3 bases and J by 2 bases, and 21 bases separated the two germline ends. The CDR3 DNA is TGTGCCAGCAGTGAGCTTCCCCAAGGGCCAGCATCCACAGATACGCAGTATTTT. Residues: CASSELPQGPASTDTQYF.

The genes are TRBV21-1 and TRBJ1-2; the table's D call TRBD1 went unverified against the DNA. TRBV21-1 is given as a pseudogene. The CDR3 contains 17 residues. The DNA of the CDR3 is TGTGCCAGCAGCAAAGCCGAGGGGAAACAGAAGAGTTATGGCTACACCTTC. Its protein is CASSKAEGKQKSYGYTF.

V is TRBV7-7 and J is TRBJ2-3, with D uncertain. The CDR3 length is 15 residues. CDR1 and CDR2 (germline): SSHAT, FNYEAQ (reference sequence). Trimming removed 1 base at V and 3 bases at J, with 11 bases between. DNA of the CDR3: TGTGCCAGCAGCTTAGTTGGTGGGCCGACAGATACGCAGTATTTT. The encoded protein is CASSLVGGPTDTQYF.

The V and J genes are TRBV30 and TRBJ1-5; 7 nucleotides match TRBD1. Germline values: CDR1 GTSNPN, CDR2 SVGIG (reference sequence). The CDR3 contains 14 residues. The junction had 6 bases not matched to a gene; V was cut back by 1 base and J by 6 bases. The CDR3 here is CAWSGAGGRQPQHF. As DNA, the CDR3 is TGTGCCTGGAGTGGGGCAGGGGGACGTCAGCCCCAGCATTTT.

This clonotype came up a few times. V usage is TRBV28 and J usage is TRBJ1-5; D call uncertain. This CDR3 comprises 13 residues. The germline V gene encodes CDR1 MDHEN and CDR2 SYDVKM. V lost 4 bases and J 0 bases, leaving 4 bases between the germline ends. The CDR3 spells CASSSYSNQPQHF. The DNA for the CDR3 is TGTGCCAGCAGTTCTTATAGCAATCAGCCCCAGCATTTT.

V gene TRBV2 combines with J gene TRBJ2-1; 11 bases agree with TRBD1. The length of the CDR3 is 14 residues. Germline values: CDR1 SNHLY, CDR2 FYNNEI. V dropped 7 bases and J dropped 4; count of bases not matched to a gene: 3. CDR3 DNA: TGTGCCAGCAATGGACAGGGGGCATACAATGAGCAGTTCTTC. Residues: CASNGQGAYNEQFF. Variable domain in full (rest from reference TRBV2 and TRBJ2-1): EPEVTQTPSHQVTQMGQEVILRCVPISNHLYFYWYRQILGQKVEFLVSFYNNEISEKSEIFDDQFSVERPDGSNFTLKIRSTKLEDSAMYFCASNGQGAYNEQFFGPGTRLTVL.

In this sample, this clonotype turned up a few times. The chain employs TRBV10-2 and TRBJ2-7, with D perhaps matching TRBD2 (5 bases). Trimming took 4 bases from V and 4 from J, leaving 8 bases between them. From germline, CDR1 is WSHSY and CDR2 SAAADI. The CDR3 length is 12 residues. The CDR3 here is CASSVLAYEQYF. The CDR3 bases are TGCGCCAGCAGTGTTCTAGCTTACGAGCAGTACTTC.

This clonotype has only a few counts. The rearrangement links TRBV6-4 to TRBJ1-6, with D maybe TRBD1 (6 bases). CDR3 size: 17 residues. V was cut by 0 bases and J by 5 bases, with 14 bases left in between. Per the germline V gene, CDR1 is MRHNA and CDR2 is SNTAGT. The CDR3 region has the DNA TGTGCCAGCAGTGACTCACAGGCGGGGGGCGATAATTCACCCCTCCACTTT. Encoded protein: CASSDSQAGGDNSPLHF.

This clonotype was picked up a small number of times. The genes are TRBV7-2 and TRBJ1-4, with unresolved D. Germline V gene sequence: CDR1 SGHTA, CDR2 FQGNSA. Trimming shortened V by 5 bases and J by 8 bases, and 18 bases separated the two germline ends. There are 15 residues in the CDR3. DNA for the CDR3: TGTGCCAGCAGCCGAGCAGAAGCCTCGGGCGAAAAACTGTTTTTT. This encodes CASSRAEASGEKLFF.

The V and J genes are TRBV6-1 and TRBJ1-1, with D hard to call. The CDR3 extends over 16 amino acids. V was trimmed by 5 bases and J by 6 bases, leaving 22 bases between them. Germline V lookup: CDR1 MNHNS, CDR2 SASEGT. The CDR3 here is CASSPHRTIGSAEAFF. The CDR3 DNA reads as TGTGCCAGCAGTCCACACCGGACCATAGGGAGCGCTGAAGCTTTCTTT.

The chain joins TRBV28 to TRBJ1-2, with 7 bases identical to TRBD1. CDR1 and CDR2 (germline): MDHEN, SYDVKM. Losses at the gene ends were 8 bases for V and 4 bases for J; bases not matched to a gene: 10. There are 14 residues in the CDR3. The CDR3 protein is CASGSQGGGYGYTF. CDR3 bases: TGTGCCAGCGGGTCCCAGGGGGGGGGCTATGGCTACACCTTC.